The source of this TCR beta chain is a study of blood T cell repertoires in COVID-19. In the study overall: The origin of the acute and convalescent COVID-19 samples was the United States, Italy and Spain. From T cells, B-cell-depleted T cells, or PBMCs came the material, which was cDNA or gDNA.

Original data processing: The authors estimated nucleated cell counts from reference gene primer amplification. Libraries were prepared by immunoSEQ multiplex PCR; TCRdb keeps only in-frame clonotypes and omits some of them. That table furnishes V, J and clone size, whereas the DNA furnished D and trimming. The repertoire holds approximately 54,000 clones, with 85% to 95% as singletons. J was trimmed by 3 bases and V by 0 bases; bases with no gene match: 15. The CDR3 is made up of 19 amino acids. Germline assignment: CDR1 LGHNA and CDR2 YSLEER. This clonotype was obtained from a middle-aged man with acute or convalescent COVID-19. The rearrangement joins TRBV4-3 to TRBJ2-7; 9 bases align to TRBD2. Material for sequencing was peripheral blood. The CDR3, as DNA: TGCGCCAGCAGCCAAGAAGAGCTAGCGGGATCCGGGAGGGTCTACGAGCAGTACTTC. This sequence encodes CASSQEELAGSGRVYEQYF.